This paragraph reports one TCR beta chain. Its target is not known. An end of the junction differs from the germline gene, which may be a read error. The data were obtained in a study of vaccination effects on CD4 cells after COVID-19. Ahead of sequencing, the ViraFEST assay grew antigen-specific CD4+ T cells using viral peptide pools. Cells that had been cultured for 10 days were the source of isolated CD4+ T cells. By PCR, the person was confirmed to have had SARS-CoV-2 infection between March and December 2020. Cells had half their medium changed to IL-2 medium on days 3 and 7. Assay used: immunoSEQ multiplex PCR; TCRdb lists only in-frame clones, some missing. The sample records 63,000 or so clones, over 65% being singletons. Study results and limitations: After vaccination, at late timepoints, clones induced by infection and by vaccine contracted markedly.

The CDR3 length is 11 residues. Per germline, CDR1 MNHNY and CDR2 SVGAGI (reference sequence). The starting material was CD4+ T cells from PBMCs cultured with HIV peptides, obtained before COVID-19 vaccination. Subset defined: HIV-1 Nef peptide pool negative control/reference culture. This sequence originates from a human donor who had a prior SARS-CoV-2 infection. V and J are TRBV6-6 and TRBJ2-3; D perhaps matches TRBD1 (5 bases). The CDR3 here is CASTRPPQVIF. DNA for the CDR3: TGTGCCAGCACCCGCCCCCCACAGGTCATCTTT.